The clone carrying this T cell receptor (beta chain) appeared many times. Germline V lookup: CDR1 SGHRS, CDR2 YFSETQ. The CDR3 sequence is 16 residues long. Trimming pared 1 base from V and 0 bases from J, leaving 11 bases between. Time point meaning: patch test 1, 2 weeks after DPC sensitization. Treatment here: therapeutic diphenylcyclopropenone sensitization with weekly scalp DPC. This sample is part of a study of human T cells and chemical hapten exposure. Study as a whole: Doses of diphenylcyclopropenone went to the patients' scalps weekly throughout the approximately 25-week study.

In TCRdb, the RACE reads were re-called with MiXCR into one record per CDR3 protein. The sample lists over 65,000 distinct CDR3 sequences, around a tenth occurring once. Specimen: whole blood, collected in connection with sensitization to the hapten diphenylcyclopropenone (DPC). This receptor was identified in a woman aged 45-65 years with alopecia areata. Some clones in this sample may be carry-over from other donors' samples. The chain couples TRBV5-1 to TRBJ2-1; D is unclear. The CDR3 loop is CASSLKPDTSYNEQFF. CDR3 sequence (DNA): TGCGCCAGCAGCTTGAAGCCCGATACCTCCTACAATGAGCAGTTCTTC.